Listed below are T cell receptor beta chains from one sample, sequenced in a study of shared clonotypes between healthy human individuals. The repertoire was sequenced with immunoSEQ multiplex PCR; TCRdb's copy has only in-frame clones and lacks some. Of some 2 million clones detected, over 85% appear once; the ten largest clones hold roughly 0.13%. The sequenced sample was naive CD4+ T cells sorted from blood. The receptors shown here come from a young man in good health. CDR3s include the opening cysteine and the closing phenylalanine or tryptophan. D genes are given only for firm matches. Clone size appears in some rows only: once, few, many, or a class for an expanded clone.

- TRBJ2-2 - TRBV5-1 TGCGCCAGCAGCTTCGTGTCCCCTAACGGGGAGCTGTTTTTT CASSFVSPNGELFF
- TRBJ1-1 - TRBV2 TGTGCCAGCAGTTTCGACCCGAACACTGAAGCTTTCTTT CASSFDPNTEAFF
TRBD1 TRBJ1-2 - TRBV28 TGTGCCAGCAGTTTATTTGGGACAGAGGATTCCTATGGCTACACCTTC CASSLFGTEDSYGYTF
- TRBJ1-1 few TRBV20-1 TGCAGTGCTTCGAACACTGAAGCTTTCTTT CSASNTEAFF
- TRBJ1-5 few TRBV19 TGTGCCAGTAGTATGACCGATCAGCCCCAGCATTTT CASSMTDQPQHF
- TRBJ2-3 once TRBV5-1 TGCGCCAGCAGCTTTGGTCAGGACACAGATACGCAGTATTTT CASSFGQDTDTQYF
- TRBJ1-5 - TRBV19 TGTGCCAGTAGTATGGGGCGGATCAATCAGCCCCAGCATTTT CASSMGRINQPQHF
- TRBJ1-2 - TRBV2 TGTGCCAGCACTCAGACAGACCCCCTATTCGGCTACACCTTC CASTQTDPLFGYTF
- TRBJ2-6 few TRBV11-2 TGTGCCAGCAGCCTGCCAAGCGCTGGGGCCAACGTCCTGACTTTC CASSLPSAGANVLTF
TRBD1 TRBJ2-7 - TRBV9 TGTGCCAGCAGCGAGAGAACAGGGGCCGCCGAGCAGTACTTC CASSERTGAAEQYF
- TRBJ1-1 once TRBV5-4 TGTGCCAGCAGCAGCGGGACTCACAACACTGAAGCTTTCTTT CASSSGTHNTEAFF
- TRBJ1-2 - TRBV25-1 TGTGCCAGCGCCCCTTCTGACCCAGCTAACTATGGCTACACCTTC CASAPSDPANYGYTF
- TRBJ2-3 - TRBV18 TGTGCCAGCTCACCACCGGGGATAGATACGCAGTATTTT CASSPPGIDTQYF
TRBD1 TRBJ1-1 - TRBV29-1 TGCAGCGTTGCCGGGGGACAGGGAGGGAACACTGAAGCTTTCTTT CSVAGGQGGNTEAFF
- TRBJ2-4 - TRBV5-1 TGCGCCAGCAGCCCGACTAGTTGGGAAAACATTCAGTACTTC CASSPTSWENIQYF
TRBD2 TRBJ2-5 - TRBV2 TGTGCCAGCAGGGCCCGGACTAGCGGGGGGCTCCAAGAGACCCAGTACTTC CASRARTSGGLQETQYF
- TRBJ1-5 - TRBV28 TGTGCCAGCAGGGGGTTTCAGGGGCGCCTACAGTCGAGCAATCAGCCCCAGCATTTT CASRGFQGRLQSSNQPQHF
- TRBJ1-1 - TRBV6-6 TGTGCCAGCAGAGTTACAGGGATGAACACTGAAGCTTTCTTT CASRVTGMNTEAFF
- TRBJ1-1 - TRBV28 TGTGCCAGCAGTTCAACATTAATGAACACTGAAGCTTTCTTT CASSSTLMNTEAFF
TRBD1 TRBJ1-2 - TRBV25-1 TGTGCCAGCAGTGATCTCGGGACAGGGGGCAAGAGTGGCTACACCTTC CASSDLGTGGKSGYTF
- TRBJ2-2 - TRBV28 TGTGCCAGCAGTTTATCCATTGGGACTGCGAACACCGGGGAGCTGTTTTTT CASSLSIGTANTGELFF
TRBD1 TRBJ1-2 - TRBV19 TGTGCCAGTAGTAACGGACAGGGGTATGGCTACACCTTC CASSNGQGYGYTF
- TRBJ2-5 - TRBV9 TGTGCCAGCAGCGTAGACCAGTGGCCCACCCAAGAGACCCAGTACTTC CASSVDQWPTQETQYF
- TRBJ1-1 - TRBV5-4 TGTGCCAGCAGCTTGGGTAGAGGCGACACTGAAGCTTTCTTT CASSLGRGDTEAFF
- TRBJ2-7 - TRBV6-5 TGTGCCAGCAGTTACGGAGGATTGGGGTACGAGCAGTACTTC CASSYGGLGYEQYF
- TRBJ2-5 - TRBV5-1 TGCGCCAGCAGCAGCCAAGTCCCCGGTGAGACCCAGTACTTC CASSSQVPGETQYF
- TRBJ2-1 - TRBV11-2 TGTGCCAGCAGCTTCGCCTCCGAGGGTGAGCAGTTCTTC CASSFASEGEQFF
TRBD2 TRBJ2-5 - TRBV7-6 TGTGCCAGCAGCACCTCCGGGGGGGCCGCGGAGACCCAGTACTTC CASSTSGGAAETQYF
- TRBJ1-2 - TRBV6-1 TGTGCCAGCTTACCGGGGCAGCAAAACTATGGCTACACCTTC CASLPGQQNYGYTF
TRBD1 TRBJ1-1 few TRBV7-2 TGTGCCAGCAGCTTACAACAGGGGGTGAACACTGAAGCTTTCTTT CASSLQQGVNTEAFF
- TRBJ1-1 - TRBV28 TGTGCCAGCAGTCTCGAGGTGTTGAACACTGAAGCTTTCTTT CASSLEVLNTEAFF
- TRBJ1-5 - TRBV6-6 TGTGCCAGCAGTGCCGAAAAGGGGCAGCCCCAGCATTTT CASSAEKGQPQHF
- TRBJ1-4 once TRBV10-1 TGCGCCAGCAGTGAGTCTACGGGCCTTGGAGAAAAACTGTTTTTT CASSESTGLGEKLFF
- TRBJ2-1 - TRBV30 TGTGCCTGGAGTCGAAAACTCGGACAATACAATGAGCAGTTCTTC CAWSRKLGQYNEQFF
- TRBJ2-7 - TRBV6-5 TGTGCCAGCAGTTACTCGACCGGGGGCCCCTACGAGCAGTACTTC CASSYSTGGPYEQYF
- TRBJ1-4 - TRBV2 TGTGCCAGCAGCGGAGGGAACGGGGTATCGAATGAAAAACTGTTTTTT CASSGGNGVSNEKLFF
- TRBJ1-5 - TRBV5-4 TGTGCCAGCAGCCCTGACCCGGACCAGCCCCAGCATTTT CASSPDPDQPQHF
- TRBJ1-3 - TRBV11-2 TGTGCCGTTCGGGCAGGAGGAAACACCATATATTTT CAVRAGGNTIYF
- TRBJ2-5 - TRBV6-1 TGTGCCAGCAGTGAATGGAGTGGGGCCCGACAAGAGACCCAGTACTTC CASSEWSGARQETQYF
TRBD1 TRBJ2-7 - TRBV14 TGTGCCAGCAGCCAAGTGGCGGGACAGGGGCTCTACGAGCAGTACTTC CASSQVAGQGLYEQYF
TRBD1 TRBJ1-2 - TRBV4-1 TGCGCCAGCAGCCAAGGACAGGGGCAGAACTATGGCTACACCTTC CASSQGQGQNYGYTF
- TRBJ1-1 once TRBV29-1 TGCAGCGTTGAAAAGAGGTTAAACACTGAAGCTTTCTTT CSVEKRLNTEAFF
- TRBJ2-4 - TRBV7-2 TGTGCCAGCAGCTTATTAATGCTAGCCAAAAACATTCAGTACTTC CASSLLMLAKNIQYF
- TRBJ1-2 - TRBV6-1 TGTGCCAGCAGTCCCGGGACCCATAACTATGGCTACACCTTC CASSPGTHNYGYTF
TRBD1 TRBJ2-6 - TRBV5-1 TGCGCCAGCAGCTCAGGGGGTTCTGGGGCCAACGTCCTGACTTTC CASSSGGSGANVLTF
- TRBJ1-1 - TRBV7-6 TGTGCCAGCAGCTTAGACAGAAACACTGAAGCTTTCTTT CASSLDRNTEAFF
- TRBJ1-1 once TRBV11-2 TGTGCCAGCAGCTTTAGCGGTGCTAGGAACACTGAAGCTTTCTTT CASSFSGARNTEAFF
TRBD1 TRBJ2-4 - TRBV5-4 TGTGCCAGCAGCCCAGGGACAGGGTTAGACAAAAACATTCAGTACTTC CASSPGTGLDKNIQYF
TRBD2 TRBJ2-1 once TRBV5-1 TGCGCCAGCAGCTTGGCACCCCCGGGGGGTGAGCAGTTCTTC CASSLAPPGGEQFF
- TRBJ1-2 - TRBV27 TGTGCCAGCAGTTTGCGGGGGGCGCGTAACTATGGCTACACCTTC CASSLRGARNYGYTF
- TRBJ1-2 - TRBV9 TGTGCCAGCAGCGAGGGACTTACCTCGCGGTCCGACTATGGCTACACCTTC CASSEGLTSRSDYGYTF
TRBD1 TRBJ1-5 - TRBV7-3 TGTGCCAGCAGCCAGCTAGCTGAGACAGGGACGTTCAAATCAGCCCCAGCATTT CASSQLAETGTFKSAPAF
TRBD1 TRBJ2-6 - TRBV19 TGTGCCAGTAGTTTTAGACGGGACAGGGAACGTGGGGCCAACGTCCTGACTTTC CASSFRRDRERGANVLTF
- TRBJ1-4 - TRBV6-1 TGTGCCAGCACAAGAGCAACTAATGAAAAACTGTTTTTT CASTRATNEKLFF